This is a list of T cell receptor beta chains from one sample in a study of T cells in Graves' hyperthyroidism and ophthalmopathy. MiXCR, applied by TCRdb to the multiplex PCR reads, yields one record per CDR3 protein. The sample holds 640,000 or so distinct CDR3 sequences; approximately 14% are singletons and the top ten take 3.5% to 4.5%. The sequenced sample was blood. The receptors derive from a woman in her forties with Graves' ophthalmopathy. The conserved cysteine and the conserved F or W are not part of the CDR3 here. Not every row has a clone size; where given, it reads once, few, many or a size class.

v_call	j_call	clone_size	cdr3_aa
TRBV10-3	TRBJ2-2	-	AISGQGPTGELF
TRBV27	TRBJ2-5	many	ASSTLAGETQY
TRBV6-5	TRBJ2-2	many	ASSHRGWDTGELF
TRBV4-1	TRBJ1-6	few	ASSQTTGGRNSPPH
TRBV6-2/TRBV6-3	TRBJ2-3	few	ASSYPTFGGNTDTQY
TRBV3-1	TRBJ2-7	-	ASSQDIGEQY
TRBV24-1	TRBJ2-2	many	ATSEPGIGGELF
TRBV5-1	TRBJ2-7	few	ASSFGPTEVYEQY
TRBV6-1	TRBJ2-7	once	ASGIRQGEGYEQY
TRBV29-1	TRBJ2-7	-	SGGGRGREQY
TRBV7-9	TRBJ1-2	many	ASSLEYRAYGYT
TRBV7-3	TRBJ2-5	few	ASSSTREGTQY
TRBV11-2	TRBJ1-1	many	ASSLVVSGGDLTEAF
TRBV5-5	TRBJ2-7	-	ASYRGLLDEQY
TRBV12-3/TRBV12-4	TRBJ1-1	-	ASIPLGTGTEAF
TRBV4-1	TRBJ1-2	-	DSSPGPSGNYGYT
TRBV12-3/TRBV12-4	TRBJ1-1	-	ASRSEVPNTEAF
TRBV28	TRBJ1-1	many	ASSLSWDNEAF
TRBV7-9	TRBJ1-2	-	ASRPSGRGDGYT
TRBV24-1	TRBJ2-5	few	ATSDFYGAWETQY
TRBV30	TRBJ2-7	many	AWSARGSSYEQY
TRBV5-6	TRBJ1-2	-	ASGSGDYGYT
TRBV19	TRBJ1-2	many	ASSPTDRASGYT
TRBV5-1	TRBJ2-2	-	ASSLVFGSRGGELF
TRBV19	TRBJ2-3	many	ATGTSGFTDTQY
TRBV7-9	TRBJ1-2	many	ASIKEGNYGYT
TRBV20-1	TRBJ2-6	many	SAVSSGANVLT
TRBV27	TRBJ2-7	many	ASSVLAKGEQY
TRBV7-2	TRBJ2-5	many	ASSLISQETQY
TRBV27	TRBJ2-7	-	ARGGEIGGTPSYEQY
TRBV19	TRBJ2-7	many	ASSRQGSKYGQY
TRBV20-1	TRBJ1-2	many	SGWTVTDYGYT
TRBV12-3/TRBV12-4	TRBJ2-5	many	ASSFFAPRRGGSGETQY
TRBV29-1	TRBJ2-7	few	SVVDSSSSYEQY
TRBV28	TRBJ1-5	-	ASSLVRGRNQPQH
TRBV11-2	TRBJ2-7	-	ASSQGFSEQY
TRBV28	TRBJ2-7	many	ASSLDSAGYEQY
TRBV11-2	TRBJ2-2	many	ASSPQIQGSGELF